The 27 T cell receptor beta chains below all came from one sample that was sequenced in a study of T cell changes during pregnancy in multiple sclerosis. Profiling relied on immunoSEQ multiplex PCR, and the TCRdb table lists in-frame clones only, not all of them. The table has approximately 32,000 clones, 85% to 90% seen once; the top ten hold roughly 10%. The sample in question was CD8+ T cells from peripheral blood mononuclear cells, obtained in the second trimester of pregnancy. These receptors all stem from a female donor with multiple sclerosis, enrolled in a pregnancy study.

CDR3 region: CASSIGIPGSYEQYF. CDR3 sequence (DNA): TGTGCCAGCAGCATCGGGATACCGGGCTCCTACGAGCAGTACTTC. J is TRBJ2-7 and V is TRBV28, with D perhaps matching TRBD2 (5 bases). The germline CDR1 and CDR2 sequences are MDHEN and SYDVKM. The CDR3 is 15 amino acids. The V end was cut by 6 bases, the J end by 0 bases, with 15 bases between.

This clone counts as medium-sized. V gene TRBV2 combines with J gene TRBJ1-2; 11 bases line up with TRBD1. This CDR3 is 15 amino acids long. J gave up 3 bases and V 7 bases, and 7 bases lay outside the gene matches. CDR1 SNHLY and CDR2 FYNNEI come from the germline V gene. Here the CDR3 reads CASTDRGRGDYGYTF. DNA for the CDR3: TGTGCCAGCACGGACAGGGGGCGCGGAGACTATGGCTACACCTTC. Looking up the rest from reference TRBV2 and TRBJ1-2 gives the full variable domain: EPEVTQTPSHQVTQMGQEVILRCVPISNHLYFYWYRQILGQKVEFLVSFYNNEISEKSEIFDDQFSVERPDGSNFTLKIRSTKLEDSAMYFCASTDRGRGDYGYTFGSGTRLTVV.

The CDR3 coding sequence is TGTGCCAGCATCCTAGGGGTAAACACTGAAGCTTTCTTT. Translating gives CASILGVNTEAFF. This sequence joins TRBV2 and TRBJ1-1, with a possible D match to TRBD1 (5 bases). Germline CDR1 and CDR2: SNHLY and FYNNEI. The CDR3 spans 13 residues. The V and J ends lost 7 bases and 2 bases respectively, with 11 bases between them. The entire variable domain, with the rest obtained from reference TRBV2 and TRBJ1-1, is as follows: EPEVTQTPSHQVTQMGQEVILRCVPISNHLYFYWYRQILGQKVEFLVSFYNNEISEKSEIFDDQFSVERPDGSNFTLKIRSTKLEDSAMYFCASILGVNTEAFFGQGTRLTVV.

The chain combines TRBV6-6 with TRBJ2-7, with D perhaps matching TRBD2 (6 bases). Deletions cut 7 bases from V and 3 bases from J, with 16 bases between. The CDR3 loop spans 14 amino acids. CDR1 is MNHNY and CDR2 is SVGAGI in the germline V gene (reference sequence). The CDR3 loop is CASMGGGVFYEQYF. DNA for the CDR3: TGTGCCAGCATGGGGGGTGGGGTGTTCTACGAGCAGTACTTC.

CDR3 protein: CASKRTGVNTEAFF. In DNA, the CDR3 is TGTGCCAGCAAACGGACAGGGGTGAACACTGAAGCTTTCTTT. V is TRBV6-5 and J is TRBJ1-1; 9 bases fit TRBD1. Germline CDR1 and CDR2: MNHEY and SVGAGI. Unmatched junction bases numbered 3, after V lost 7 bases and J lost 0 bases. The length of the CDR3 is 14 residues.

The CDR3 nucleotides are TGTGCCAGCAGCTTACGGGGGGACACCTGGGATACGCAGTATTTT. This translates into CASSLRGDTWDTQYF. The genes are TRBV13 and TRBJ2-3; D might be TRBD2 (7 bases). Germline CDR1 PRHDT, CDR2 FYEKMQ (reference sequence). This CDR3 has 15 residues. Trimming left V 2 bases short and J 6 bases short, with 15 bases between.

The rearrangement uses TRBV9 and TRBJ2-3; the match to TRBD1 covers 8 bases. From germline, CDR1 is SGDLS and CDR2 YYNGEE. V shed 0 bases, J shed 1 base, and the junction held 1 base outside the gene matches. CDR3 length: 15 residues. In nucleotides, the CDR3 is TGTGCCAGCAGCGTAGAGGGACAGGGCACAGATACGCAGTATTTT. Translating gives CASSVEGQGTDTQYF.

This rearrangement joins TRBV5-1 to TRBJ2-7; 8 bases agree with TRBD2. The CDR3 totals 16 residues. Germline lookup yields CDR1 SGHRS and CDR2 YFSETQ. J lost 5 bases, V lost 0 bases, and 10 bases had no gene match. Here the CDR3 reads CASSLDRGGVLDEQYF. The CDR3 coding sequence is TGCGCCAGCAGCTTGGACCGGGGGGGAGTCCTCGACGAGCAGTACTTC. The variable domain in full, completed from reference TRBV5-1 and TRBJ2-7, reads KAGVTQTPRYLIKTRGQQVTLSCSPISGHRSVSWYQQTPGQGLQFLFEYFSETQRNKGNFPGRFSGRQFSNSRSEMNVSTLELGDSALYLCASSLDRGGVLDEQYFGPGTRLTVT.

The chain has TRBV6-1 and TRBJ2-1; tentative D call: TRBD1 (6 bases). V was pared by 7 bases and J by 1 base, with 14 bases between. Germline CDR1 MNHNS, CDR2 SASEGT. This CDR3 contains 15 residues. The CDR3 coding sequence is TGTGCCAGCAACGACAGGCCGTCGTCCTACAATGAGCAGTTCTTC. Translating gives CASNDRPSSYNEQFF.

This clone was detected once. The chain couples TRBV27 to TRBJ2-2; 7 positions agree with TRBD1. Unmatched junction bases numbered 3, after V lost 9 bases and J lost 5 bases. CDR1 and CDR2 from the germline V gene are MNHEY and SMNVEV (reference sequence). The CDR3 length is 12 residues. CDR3 nucleotides: TGTGCCAGTCAACAGGGGACCGGGGAGCTGTTTTTT. Translated, it gives CASQQGTGELFF.

The chain carries TRBV6-5 and TRBJ1-2; D is ambiguous. Germline CDR1 reads MNHEY; CDR2 reads SVGAGI. The CDR3 spans 14 residues. V lost 1 base and J 3 bases, leaving 9 bases between the germline ends. In nucleotides, the CDR3 is TGTGCCAGCAGTTACTACGACACCTACTATGGCTACACCTTC. Protein product: CASSYYDTYYGYTF.

This clone appeared a few times. This chain uses TRBV28 with TRBJ1-5, with TRBD1 matching 12 bases. The junction had 15 bases not matched to a gene; V was cut back by 7 bases and J by 2 bases. The CDR3 spans 19 residues. CDR1 is MDHEN and CDR2 is SYDVKM in the germline V gene. The CDR3 spells CASIPQGDRGQSGNQPQHF. The DNA of the CDR3 is TGTGCCAGCATTCCCCAAGGGGACAGGGGGCAGAGCGGCAATCAGCCCCAGCATTTT.

The chain is built from TRBV7-3 and TRBJ1-2; 8 bases agree with TRBD1. The trim removed 2 bases at V and 6 bases at J, leaving 11 bases unmatched. CDR1 and CDR2 from the germline V gene are SGHTA and FQGTGA. The CDR3 sequence is 16 residues long. The CDR3 nucleotides are TGTGCCAGCAGCTTAGTTTGGACAGGGCGGAGGGATGGCTACACCTTC. Its protein is CASSLVWTGRRDGYTF.

The chain carries TRBV19 and TRBJ2-1; a weak D match, TRBD2 (6 bases). CDR1 LNHDA and CDR2 SQIVND come from the germline V gene (reference sequence). The V and J ends lost 1 base and 8 bases respectively, with 15 bases between them. The CDR3 spans 15 residues. The CDR3 spells CASSIGASEVDEQFF. CDR3 nucleotide sequence: TGTGCCAGTAGTATAGGGGCTAGCGAAGTAGATGAGCAGTTCTTC.

This clone was counted once. The CDR3 is CASSPTGRRGNEQFF. The CDR3, as DNA: TGTGCCAGCAGCCCAACGGGGAGGAGAGGGAATGAGCAGTTCTTC. The chain joins TRBV7-8 to TRBJ2-1, with D maybe TRBD2 (6 bases). The CDR3 sequence is 15 residues long. V shed 5 bases and J shed 7 bases, with 18 bases lying between them. Germline values: CDR1 SGHVS, CDR2 FQNEAQ.

This clone was seen only a few times. The gene calls are TRBV7-2 and TRBJ2-7; the match to TRBD2 covers 12 bases. The CDR3 is 18 amino acids. The germline gives CDR1 SGHTA, CDR2 FQGNSA. V lost 1 base, J lost 0 bases, and 7 bases stayed unmatched. The CDR3 loop reads CASSLGGLAGQSSYEQYF. DNA of the CDR3: TGTGCCAGCAGCTTAGGAGGACTAGCGGGACAAAGCTCCTACGAGCAGTACTTC.

V is TRBV6-1 and J is TRBJ2-6, with D possibly TRBD1 on 6 matching bases. The CDR3 runs to 14 residues. V lost 11 bases and J 1 base, leaving 12 bases between the germline ends. The germline CDR1 and CDR2 sequences are MNHNS and SASEGT. The CDR3 reads CAGTQGSGANVLTF. CDR3 DNA: TGTGCCGGCACACAGGGTTCTGGGGCCAACGTCCTGACTTTC.

V usage is TRBV27 and J usage is TRBJ1-4, with D uncertain. The V gene's germline CDR1 is MNHEY and CDR2 SMNVEV (reference sequence). The V end was cut by 5 bases, the J end by 6 bases, with 7 bases between. This CDR3 has 12 residues. The CDR3 region has the DNA TGTGCCAGCAGTCAACTGGATGAAAAACTGTTTTTT. This encodes CASSQLDEKLFF.

The chain combines TRBV6-1 with TRBJ2-1, with TRBD1 identical over 7 bases. Germline CDR1 reads MNHNS; CDR2 reads SASEGT. The CDR3 extends over 17 amino acids. The V gene end was trimmed by 0 bases and the J gene end by 7 bases; junction bases not matched to a gene: 12. The CDR3 DNA sequence: TGTGCCAGCAGTGAAGCGACGACAGGGCGAAGACCGAATGAGCAGTTCTTC. As protein: CASSEATTGRRPNEQFF.

J is TRBJ2-7 and V is TRBV30, with D possibly TRBD2 on 6 matching bases. Germline V CDR1 and CDR2: GTSNPN, SVGIG (reference sequence). The CDR3 spans 12 residues. Trimming left V 0 bases short and J 5 bases short, with 8 bases between. The CDR3 loop is CAWSVRGDEQYF. CDR3 nucleotides: TGTGCCTGGAGTGTACGCGGGGACGAGCAGTACTTC.

This rearrangement joins TRBV28 to TRBJ1-2; D is unclear. The ends were cut back, 6 bases at V and 0 bases at J, with 20 bases in the middle. Germline assignment: CDR1 MDHEN and CDR2 SYDVKM. CDR3 length: 17 amino acids. The CDR3 loop is CASSLRAWTDTNYGYTF. The CDR3 DNA sequence: TGTGCCAGCAGCTTGAGGGCCTGGACGGATACTAACTATGGCTACACCTTC.

In this sample, this clone turned up a few times. This chain connects TRBV2 to TRBJ2-1; 7 nucleotides align to TRBD2. CDR1 is SNHLY, CDR2 FYNNEI, per germline. The CDR3 runs to 15 residues. V gave up 3 bases and J gave up 5 bases; unmatched junction bases: 7. The CDR3 region is CASSELAGWHNEQFF. CDR3 sequence (DNA): TGTGCCAGCAGTGAGTTAGCGGGTTGGCACAATGAGCAGTTCTTC.

The chain combines TRBV2 with TRBJ2-2; D gene ambiguous. There are 13 residues in the CDR3. V was pared by 0 bases and J by 5 bases, with 4 bases between. Looked up from germline, CDR1 is SNHLY and CDR2 is FYNNEI. Here the CDR3 reads CASSEAKTGELFF. The CDR3 nucleotides read TGTGCCAGCAGTGAAGCCAAAACCGGGGAGCTGTTTTTT.

V and J are TRBV28 and TRBJ2-7; 9 bases align to TRBD1. This CDR3 has 15 amino acids. Germline CDR1 is MDHEN and CDR2 is SYDVKM. J lost 5 bases, V lost 6 bases, and 11 bases had no gene match. The CDR3 DNA follows: TGTGCCAGCAGGGGACAGGGTTGGTCTTTCGACGAGCAGTACTTC. Amino acid sequence: CASRGQGWSFDEQYF.

The CDR3 nucleotides read TGTGCCAGCAGCTTAAGGGCAGGACAGCTAGTCTATGGCTACACCTTC. Translating gives CASSLRAGQLVYGYTF. V gene TRBV7-6 combines with J gene TRBJ1-2; D might be TRBD1 (6 bases). The CDR3 is 16 amino acids. CDR1 and CDR2 from the germline V gene are SGHVS and FNYEAQ. The ends were cut back, 2 bases at V and 4 bases at J, with 17 bases in the middle.

In DNA form, the CDR3 reads TGTGCCAGCAGCGGAGGCGCCGAACTCACTGAAGCTTTCTTT. As protein: CASSGGAELTEAFF. V usage is TRBV9 and J usage is TRBJ1-1; D is ambiguous. V lost 3 bases, J lost 4 bases, and 13 bases lay in between. The length of the CDR3 is 14 residues. CDR1 and CDR2 from the germline V gene are SGDLS and YYNGEE.

The chain recombines TRBV6-5 with TRBJ2-7, with no clear D. The germline CDR1 and CDR2 sequences are MNHEY and SVGAGI. This CDR3 spans 15 amino acids. V was cut by 2 bases and J by 2 bases, with 13 bases left in between. The CDR3 here is CASSYHLAEPYEQYF. The DNA for the CDR3 is TGTGCCAGCAGTTACCACCTGGCGGAGCCCTACGAGCAGTACTTC.